This TCR beta chain is from a study of radiotherapy plus CTLA-4 blockade in lung cancer. The method was immunoSEQ multiplex PCR; TCRdb's version includes in-frame clones alone and lacks a portion of them. The sample has 90,000 to 95,000 clones, about four fifths seen once. The CDR3 sequence is 15 residues long. V lost 5 bases and J lost 8; bases outside the gene matches: 5. Germline assignment: CDR1 SGHTA and CDR2 FQGTGA. The chain employs TRBV7-3 and TRBJ2-1; TRBD2 aligns across 14 bases. This specimen consisted of peripheral blood, obtained from a patient treated with radiotherapy plus ipilimumab. This receptor was identified in a human donor with non-small cell lung cancer who had stable disease on radiotherapy plus ipilimumab. CDR3: CASSQTSGRVDEQFF. CDR3 nucleotides: TGTGCCAGCAGCCAGACTAGCGGGAGGGTCGATGAGCAGTTCTTC. Full variable domain (rest looked up from reference TRBV7-3 and TRBJ2-1): GAGVSQTPSNKVTEKGKYVELRCDPISGHTALYWYRQSLGQGPEFLIYFQGTGAADDSGLPNDRFFAVRPEGSVSTLKIQRTERGDSAVYLCASSQTSGRVDEQFFGPGTRLTVL.